The present entry profiles one T cell receptor beta chain with its context. Profiled with immunoSEQ multiplex PCR; TCRdb holds only in-frame clones, not every one. The table shows 160,000 or so clones, with around 87% occurring only once. V dropped 2 bases and J dropped 7; count of bases not matched to a gene: 9. Germline V gene sequence: CDR1 SNHLY, CDR2 FYNNEI. CDR3 length: 15 amino acids. This sample was taken from a study of cytomegalovirus exposure and HLA in healthy donors. The sample consisted of PBMCs. The origin of this receptor is a woman aged 25 to 39 in good health and CMV-seronegative. This rearrangement joins TRBV2 to TRBJ1-2; 8 positions agree with TRBD1. The CDR3 nucleotides read TGTGCCAGCAGTGAAATGGGACAGGAGGCGGGTGGCTACACCTTC. Amino acid sequence: CASSEMGQEAGGYTF.